This T cell receptor beta chain was recorded in a study of control samples from healthy donors and cancer patients. Clones were sequenced by immunoSEQ multiplex PCR, and TCRdb holds only the in-frame ones, with some missing. The profile shows roughly 200,000 clones, 85% to 95% of them singletons. V was trimmed by 7 bases and J by 3 bases, leaving 18 bases between them. Looked up from germline, CDR1 is LNHDA and CDR2 is SQIVND (reference sequence). This CDR3 has 15 amino acids. The V and J genes are TRBV19 and TRBJ1-1; tentatively, D is TRBD1 (5 bases). Sequenced material: blood. The source is a man between 18 and 35 years old in good health. This CDR3 reads CASTTPFRVDTEAFF. The CDR3 coding sequence is TGTGCCAGTACGACCCCATTCAGGGTGGACACTGAAGCTTTCTTT.